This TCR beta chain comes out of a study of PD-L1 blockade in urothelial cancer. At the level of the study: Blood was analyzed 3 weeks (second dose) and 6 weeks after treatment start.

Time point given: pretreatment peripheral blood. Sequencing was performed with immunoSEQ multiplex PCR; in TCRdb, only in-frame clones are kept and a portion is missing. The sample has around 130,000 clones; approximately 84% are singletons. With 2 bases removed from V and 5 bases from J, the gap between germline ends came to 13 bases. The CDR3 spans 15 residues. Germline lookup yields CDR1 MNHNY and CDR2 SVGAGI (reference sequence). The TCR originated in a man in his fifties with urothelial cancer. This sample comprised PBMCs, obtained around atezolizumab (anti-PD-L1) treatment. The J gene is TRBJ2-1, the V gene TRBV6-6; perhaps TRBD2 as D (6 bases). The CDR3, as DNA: TGTGCCAGCAGTTACCCCGGGACTGCCGACAATGAGCAGTTCTTC. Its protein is CASSYPGTADNEQFF.